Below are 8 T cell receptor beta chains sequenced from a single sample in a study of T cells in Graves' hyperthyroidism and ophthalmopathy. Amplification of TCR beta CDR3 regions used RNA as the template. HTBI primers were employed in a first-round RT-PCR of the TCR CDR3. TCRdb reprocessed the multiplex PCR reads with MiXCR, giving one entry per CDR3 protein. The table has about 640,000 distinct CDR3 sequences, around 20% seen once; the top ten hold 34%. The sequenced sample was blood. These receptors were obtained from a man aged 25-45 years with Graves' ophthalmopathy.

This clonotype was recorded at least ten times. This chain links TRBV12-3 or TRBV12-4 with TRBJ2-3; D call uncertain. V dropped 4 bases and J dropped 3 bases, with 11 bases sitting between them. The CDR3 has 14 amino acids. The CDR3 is CASSYSDATDTQYF. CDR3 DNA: TGTGCCAGCAGTTATTCGGACGCTACAGATACGCAGTATTTT.

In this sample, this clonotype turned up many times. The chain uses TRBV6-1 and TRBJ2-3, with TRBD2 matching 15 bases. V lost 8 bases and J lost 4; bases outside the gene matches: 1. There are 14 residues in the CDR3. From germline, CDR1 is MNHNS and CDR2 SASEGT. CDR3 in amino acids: CASGTSGGSDTQYF. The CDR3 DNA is TGTGCCAGCGGGACTAGCGGGGGGTCAGATACGCAGTATTTT.

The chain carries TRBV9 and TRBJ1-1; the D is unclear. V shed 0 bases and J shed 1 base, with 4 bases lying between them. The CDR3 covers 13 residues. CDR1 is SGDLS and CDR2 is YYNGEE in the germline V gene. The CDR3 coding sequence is TGTGCCAGCAGCGTAGCCACGAACACTGAAGCTTTCTTT. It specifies CASSVATNTEAFF.

CDR3 DNA: TGTGCCAGCAGTTTAACGTCTAACTATGGCTACACCTTC. Its protein product is CASSLTSNYGYTF. This rearrangement joins TRBV28 to TRBJ1-2; no clear D. This CDR3 region has 13 residues. V was shortened by 2 bases and J by 0 bases, with 4 bases between the two germline ends. CDR1 and CDR2 (germline): MDHEN, SYDVKM.

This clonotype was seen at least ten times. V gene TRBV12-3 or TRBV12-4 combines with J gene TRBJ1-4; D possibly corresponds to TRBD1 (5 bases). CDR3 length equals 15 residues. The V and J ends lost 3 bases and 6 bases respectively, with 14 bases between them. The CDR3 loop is CASSFLPRDHEKLFF. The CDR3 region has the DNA TGTGCCAGCAGTTTTCTACCCAGGGACCATGAAAAACTGTTTTTT.

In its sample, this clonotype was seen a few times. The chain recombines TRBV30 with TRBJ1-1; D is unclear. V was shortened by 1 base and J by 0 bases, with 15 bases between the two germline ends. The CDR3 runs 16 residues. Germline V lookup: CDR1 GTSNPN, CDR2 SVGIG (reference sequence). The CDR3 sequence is CAWSGPVDPMNTEAFF. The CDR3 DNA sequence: TGTGCCTGGAGTGGCCCGGTAGACCCCATGAACACTGAAGCTTTCTTT.

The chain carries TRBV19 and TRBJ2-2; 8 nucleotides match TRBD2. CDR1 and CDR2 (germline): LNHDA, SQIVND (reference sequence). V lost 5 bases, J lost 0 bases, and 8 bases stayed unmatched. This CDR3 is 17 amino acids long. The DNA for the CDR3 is TGTGCCAGTAGTCAAGGGTCGGGGGGGGCGAACACCGGGGAGCTGTTTTTT. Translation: CASSQGSGGANTGELFF.

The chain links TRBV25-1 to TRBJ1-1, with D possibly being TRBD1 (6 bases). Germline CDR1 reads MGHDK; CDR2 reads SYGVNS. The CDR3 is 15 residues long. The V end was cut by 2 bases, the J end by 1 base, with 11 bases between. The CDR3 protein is CASSEIRQENTEAFF. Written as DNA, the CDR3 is TGTGCCAGCAGTGAAATAAGACAGGAGAACACTGAAGCTTTCTTT.